The rows below give T cell receptor beta chains drawn from one sample of a study of chemoradiotherapy in HPV16-positive cancers. The table came from immunoSEQ multiplex PCR; TCRdb's copy has only in-frame clones and leaves some out. Here the sample spans over a thousand clones, about four fifths being singletons. Sequencing was performed on tumor tissue, taken from a patient who underwent chemoradiotherapy. The source of these receptors is a human donor with HPV-associated anogenital cancer. Each CDR3 is given without its conserved first and last residue. Each record gives: clone size, V gene, J gene, CDR3 protein. Clone sizes are given selectively: once, few, many, or a class where the clone is expanded.

NA,TRBV15,TRBJ1-2,ATSRDQTNYGYT
NA,TRBV30,TRBJ2-3,AWSEGTLRGTQY
once,TRBV28,TRBJ2-5,ASSLRDRGGETQY
NA,TRBV14,TRBJ2-7,ASSQVPGTGLHEQY
NA,TRBV2,TRBJ2-2,ANQRGDGTGELF
once,TRBV5-1,TRBJ2-7,ASSIRQGAYEQY
NA,TRBV7-2,TRBJ2-1,ASSSTSGRLNEQF
NA,TRBV9,TRBJ2-1,ASSAESGLAGNEQF
NA,TRBV6-6,TRBJ1-2,ASRDTSNNYGYT
NA,TRBV9,TRBJ2-5,ASSVDGVQQETQY
NA,TRBV19,TRBJ2-1,ASSIYGTGYNEQF
NA,TRBV9,TRBJ2-2,ASSLSGLAGAETGELF
NA,TRBV2,TRBJ1-1,ASSIAPGAITEAF